Each of the 9 T cell receptor beta chains below was sequenced from the same sample in a study of shared clonotypes between healthy human individuals. The table came from immunoSEQ multiplex PCR; TCRdb's copy has only in-frame clones and leaves some out. The data contain 2 million to 2.5 million clones, approximately 94% of them singletons. The sample was naive CD4+ T cells sorted from blood. Subset defined: CD45RA+ positively selected. The receptors were sampled from a man aged 18 to 29 in good health.

This chain links TRBV5-1 with TRBJ2-5, with 14 bases matching TRBD2. With 6 bases clipped from V and 5 bases from J, the junction kept 9 bases outside the gene matches. The CDR3 totals 16 residues. Germline CDR1 and CDR2: SGHRS and YFSETQ. The CDR3 DNA reads TGCGCCAGCACCAAGCCGACTAGCGGGGGGGCGGAGACCCAGTACTTC. Protein sequence: CASTKPTSGGAETQYF.

With respect to this clone: Other DNA variants within this sample encode the same CDR3. The genes are TRBV6-1 and TRBJ2-5; no clear D. V was pared by 2 bases and J by 4 bases, with 5 bases between. This CDR3 spans 12 amino acids. Germline V gives CDR1 MNHNS, CDR2 SASEGT. In nucleotides, the CDR3 is TGTGCCAGCAGTGAATCGGGAGAGACCCAGTACTTC. Translated: CASSESGETQYF.

The rearrangement links TRBV5-1 to TRBJ2-5; maybe TRBD2 (6 bases). In germline, CDR1 is SGHRS, CDR2 YFSETQ. CDR3 length: 16 amino acids. V was cut by 1 base and J by 2 bases, with 15 bases left in between. CDR3 amino acids: CASSLNSGLAQETQYF. CDR3 nucleotide sequence: TGCGCCAGCAGCTTGAATAGCGGACTTGCTCAAGAGACCCAGTACTTC.

This chain uses TRBV5-1 with TRBJ2-3; D may be TRBD1 (5 bases). The CDR3 runs 15 residues. Germline V gene sequence: CDR1 SGHRS, CDR2 YFSETQ. Trimming left V 1 base short and J 2 bases short, with 11 bases between. The CDR3, as DNA: TGCGCCAGCAGCTTGAGGGCCAGGGTCACAGATACGCAGTATTTT. It specifies CASSLRARVTDTQYF.

The genes are TRBV19 and TRBJ1-5; D ambiguous. CDR1 is LNHDA, CDR2 SQIVND, per germline (reference sequence). V was trimmed by 4 bases and J by 0 bases, leaving 13 bases between them. This CDR3 has 16 residues. As DNA, the CDR3 is TGTGCCAGTAGTACCAACAGCTTTTATAGCAATCAGCCCCAGCATTTT. Translating it yields CASSTNSFYSNQPQHF. The full variable domain, in which reference TRBV19 and TRBJ1-5 provide the parts outside the CDR3, is DGGITQSPKYLFRKEGQNVTLSCEQNLNHDAMYWYRQDPGQGLRLIYYSQIVNDFQKGDIAEGYSVSREKKESFPLTVTSAQKNPTAFYLCASSTNSFYSNQPQHFGDGTRLSIL.

The rearrangement uses TRBV7-9 and TRBJ1-2; 7 bases are shared with TRBD1. Germline V gene lookup returns CDR1 SEHNR and CDR2 FQNEAQ (reference sequence). This CDR3 contains 14 residues. The ends lost 4 bases at V and 4 bases at J; junction bases unmatched: 6. In DNA form, the CDR3 reads TGTGCCAGCAGCTCTGACAGGGCAGGCTATGGCTACACCTTC. This translates into CASSSDRAGYGYTF.

This clone was detected once. This chain uses TRBV9 with TRBJ2-7, with D possibly TRBD1 on 5 matching bases. The CDR3 sequence is 14 residues long. The germline V gene has CDR1 SGDLS and CDR2 YYNGEE. The V end lost 4 bases, the J end lost 0 bases, and 11 bases lay between the germline ends. CDR3 DNA: TGTGCCAGCAGCAAACAGGTCACCTCCTACGAGCAGTACTTC. It encodes CASSKQVTSYEQYF. The variable domain in full, completed from reference TRBV9 and TRBJ2-7, reads DSGVTQTPKHLITATGQRVTLRCSPRSGDLSVYWYQQSLDQGLQFLIQYYNGEERAKGNILERFSAQQFPDLHSELNLSSLELGDSALYFCASSKQVTSYEQYFGPGTRLTVT.

The chain combines TRBV10-3 with TRBJ1-3; the D is unclear. Germline CDR1 reads ENHRY; CDR2 reads SYGVKD. V was shortened by 2 bases and J by 0 bases, with 8 bases between the two germline ends. The CDR3 sequence is 15 residues long. Here the CDR3 DNA reads TGTGCCATCAGTGAGGGCATCCCCTCTGGAAACACCATATATTTT. Protein: CAISEGIPSGNTIYF.

The rearrangement joins TRBV6-1 to TRBJ2-7; D gene ambiguous. CDR3 length: 14 residues. The V and J ends lost 2 bases and 1 base respectively, with 9 bases between them. Germline values: CDR1 MNHNS, CDR2 SASEGT. The CDR3 bases are TGTGCCAGCAGTGAACCCTTCATTTCCTACGAGCAGTACTTC. Amino acid sequence: CASSEPFISYEQYF.